The rows below give T cell receptor beta chains drawn from one sample of a study of tumor-infiltrating lymphocytes in localized non-small cell lung cancer. The protocol was immunoSEQ multiplex PCR, while the TCRdb copy is restricted to in-frame clones and leaves out a portion. The data show 9,000 to 13,000 clones, around 76% seen once. The sample consisted of uninvolved lung tissue not adjacent to the tumor. All receptors come from a human donor with non-small cell lung cancer. Both conserved end residues are part of each CDR3. The D gene is left open where the match is weak. A row's size may be missing; if present it is once, few, many or a size class.

d_gene,j_gene,v_gene,len,abundance,CDR3nt,CDR3aa
NA,TRBJ1-1,TRBV5-4,12,NA,TGTGCCAGCAGCGTGGAGAACACTGAAGCTTTCTTT,CASSVENTEAFF
NA,TRBJ1-1,TRBV19,14,medium-sized,TGTGCCAGTAGCCCGTTAGATCGGAACACTGAAGCTTTCTTT,CASSPLDRNTEAFF
NA,TRBJ1-1,TRBV13,15,NA,TGTGCCAGCAGCTTTCGACCCACCAGGGGCACTGAAGCTTTCTTT,CASSFRPTRGTEAFF
NA,TRBJ1-2,TRBV19,15,NA,TGTGCCAGTAGTATAGTCGTTCAGGGCCAAACGGGCTACACCTTC,CASSIVVQGQTGYTF
NA,TRBJ1-6,TRBV27,16,once,TGTGCCAGCAGTTTATTCTCTGTGGGGGGCAATTCACCCCTCCACTTT,CASSLFSVGGNSPLHF
NA,TRBJ2-3,TRBV2,15,NA,TGTGCCAGCAGTGAAATAGGTACCCGCACAGATACGCAGTATTTT,CASSEIGTRTDTQYF
NA,TRBJ1-3,TRBV2,14,NA,TGTGCCAGCAGTGTACAGGGATCTGGAAACACCATATATTTT,CASSVQGSGNTIYF
NA,TRBJ2-5,TRBV6-1,12,once,TGTGCCAGCCTCCGGGACTCAGCGGCCCAGTACTTC,CASLRDSAAQYF
TRBD1,TRBJ1-2,TRBV9,13,NA,TGTGCCAGCAGCTTGGGACAGCCCTGGGGCTACACCTTC,CASSLGQPWGYTF
NA,TRBJ1-2,TRBV6-1,13,NA,TGTGCCAGCAGAGATGGGACGGCCTATGGCTACACCTTC,CASRDGTAYGYTF
NA,TRBJ1-6,TRBV6-1,14,NA,TGTGCCGTCAGGGTGACGGGTTTCGGTTCACCCCTCCACTTT,CAVRVTGFGSPLHF
TRBD2,TRBJ2-1,TRBV27,14,NA,TGTGCCAGCAGTTTTAAGGCTAGCGGGAATGAGCAGTTCTTC,CASSFKASGNEQFF
TRBD1,TRBJ2-1,TRBV29-1,15,once,TGCAGCGTTGTGGGGGACAGGGACAAGGTCAATGAGCAGTTCTTC,CSVVGDRDKVNEQFF
NA,TRBJ1-5,TRBV14,13,NA,TGTGCCAGCAGCCAATCGGGGGACCAGCCCCAGCATTTT,CASSQSGDQPQHF
NA,TRBJ2-7,TRBV14,13,NA,TGTGCCAGCAGCCAAGATCTGGAGAGCCCAGCGTACTTC,CASSQDLESPAYF
NA,TRBJ2-5,TRBV29-1,14,NA,TGCAGCGTCGAGGACGGTGGGGCGATGGGGACCCAGTACTTC,CSVEDGGAMGTQYF
NA,TRBJ2-3,TRBV29-1,13,NA,TGCAGCGTTGGGTCAGCCAGCACAGATACGCAGTATTTT,CSVGSASTDTQYF
NA,TRBJ2-5,TRBV5-4,12,NA,TGTGCCAGCAGCTTCGAGGAAGAGACCCAGTACTTC,CASSFEEETQYF
TRBD2,TRBJ2-3,TRBV7-8,17,few,TGTGCCAGCAGCTTAGTAGTGCTAGCGGACCTCACAGATACGCAGTATTTT,CASSLVVLADLTDTQYF
NA,TRBJ1-2,TRBV4-3,14,once,TGCGCCAGCAGCCAACCGGGGTCACACTATGGCTACACCTTC,CASSQPGSHYGYTF
NA,TRBJ1-2,TRBV28,14,few,TGTGCCAGCAGGCCCACAGGTATTAACTATGGCTACACCTTC,CASRPTGINYGYTF
TRBD1,TRBJ2-2,TRBV10-3,14,NA,TGTGCCATCCACGAGACAGGGGAGACCGGGGAGCTGTTTTTT,CAIHETGETGELFF
NA,TRBJ2-7,TRBV29-1,13,NA,TGCAGCGCCCGCTCTCCGGGGTCTCCCGAGCAGTACTTC,CSARSPGSPEQYF
TRBD1,TRBJ1-1,TRBV7-2,15,NA,TGTGCCAGCAGCTTAGGGACAGGGTGGATCACTGAAGCTTTCTTT,CASSLGTGWITEAFF
TRBD2,TRBJ2-3,TRBV20-1,11,NA,TGCAGTGCCGGGACTAGCGGGATGCAGTATTTT,CSAGTSGMQYF
TRBD2,TRBJ2-7,TRBV5-6,14,NA,TGTGCCAGCAGCACGGGACTAGAGTACTACGAGCAGTACTTC,CASSTGLEYYEQYF
NA,TRBJ2-4,TRBV7-2,15,NA,TGTGCCAGCAGCGGGGCAGGCCTAGCCAAAAACATTCAGTACTTC,CASSGAGLAKNIQYF
TRBD1,TRBJ2-3,TRBV5-1,15,NA,TGCGCCAGCAGCTCACCGGGACAGAGCACAGATACGCAGTATTTT,CASSSPGQSTDTQYF
NA,TRBJ1-4,TRBV19,13,NA,TGTGCCAGTAGTACGGACAGTCAGAGGGTTGTGTTTTTT,CASSTDSQRVVFF
TRBD1,TRBJ1-1,TRBV5-5,14,once,TGTGCCAGCAGCTCGAAGGACAGGGTGGCTGAAGCTTTCTTT,CASSSKDRVAEAFF
TRBD2,TRBJ2-7,TRBV6-1,15,NA,TGTGCCAGCAGCTTTAGCGGGAGGCCCCCCTACGAGCAGTACTTC,CASSFSGRPPYEQYF
NA,TRBJ1-2,TRBV6-1,13,large,TGTGCCAGCAGTGACGTCAGTCAGGATGGCTACACCTTC,CASSDVSQDGYTF
TRBD2,TRBJ2-1,TRBV19,17,once,TGTGCCAGTAGTAGTCACTTTAGCGGGGGATTATACAATGAGCAGTTCTTC,CASSSHFSGGLYNEQFF
TRBD2,TRBJ2-1,TRBV28,15,once,TGTGCCAGCAGTTTAGCGGGAGTAGGTCGTGATGAGCAGTTCTTC,CASSLAGVGRDEQFF
TRBD2,TRBJ2-3,TRBV19,18,NA,TGTGCCAGTAGTAGGGGGACTAGCGGGAGCGGGGGCACAGATACGCAGTATTTT,CASSRGTSGSGGTDTQYF
TRBD1,TRBJ2-5,TRBV7-8,15,NA,TGTGCCAGCAGCCGGACAGGGGCGTACCAAGAGACCCAGTACTTC,CASSRTGAYQETQYF
NA,TRBJ1-5,TRBV7-9,11,NA,TGTGCCAGCAGCTCAGGTGAGCCCCAGCATTTT,CASSSGEPQHF
NA,TRBJ2-2,TRBV9,14,NA,TGTGCCAGCAGCGTAGGGGGAAACACCGGGGAGCTGTTTTTT,CASSVGGNTGELFF
NA,TRBJ2-7,TRBV6-5,13,NA,TGTGCCAGCAGTTACAGCTTATCCTACGAGCAGTACTTC,CASSYSLSYEQYF
NA,TRBJ1-2,TRBV20-1,11,NA,TGCAGTGCCCCAGCGGGACGGGGCTACACCTTC,CSAPAGRGYTF
TRBD1,TRBJ1-1,TRBV2,14,few,TGTGCCAGCAGTGAGCAGACAGGGGGCAATGAAGCTTTCTTT,CASSEQTGGNEAFF
TRBD2,TRBJ2-7,TRBV30,13,once,TGTGCCTGGACACCGGGAGGGGCCTACGAGCAGTACTTC,CAWTPGGAYEQYF
NA,TRBJ1-5,TRBV6-5,15,NA,TGTGCCAGCAGTTACGACGGAGACCCGAATCAGCCCCAGCATTTT,CASSYDGDPNQPQHF
NA,TRBJ1-1,TRBV4-3,15,NA,TGCGCCAGCAGCCAAGTCGGGAAGATGAACACTGAAGCTTTCTTT,CASSQVGKMNTEAFF
TRBD1,TRBJ2-1,TRBV5-1,14,NA,TGCGCCAGCAGCCTGACAGGGTTAAACAATGAGCAGTTCTTC,CASSLTGLNNEQFF
TRBD2,TRBJ2-1,TRBV9,17,NA,TGTGCCAGCAGCGTAGGCCTAGCGGGGGGGCGGGGAGATGAGCAGTTCTTC,CASSVGLAGGRGDEQFF
TRBD1,TRBJ1-1,TRBV6-6,15,few,TGTGCCAGCAGTAAGACAGGGGGCAGGAACACTGAAGCTTTCTTT,CASSKTGGRNTEAFF
NA,TRBJ2-7,TRBV27,13,few,TGTGCCAGCAGCGCCGATCCATCCTACGAGCAGTACTTC,CASSADPSYEQYF
NA,TRBJ2-7,TRBV11-2,14,NA,TGTGCCAGCAGCTTAGAAGGTTTAACCTACGAGCAGTACTTC,CASSLEGLTYEQYF
NA,TRBJ1-1,TRBV7-9,15,once,TGTGCCAGCACCGCTCCGAGAGGGGGAAACACTGAAGCTTTCTTT,CASTAPRGGNTEAFF
NA,TRBJ2-1,TRBV5-1,15,NA,TGCGCCAGCAGCTTGAAAACAGATTCCTACAATGAGCAGTTCTTC,CASSLKTDSYNEQFF
NA,TRBJ2-5,TRBV7-2,12,NA,TGTGCCAGCAGCTACTTGGGAGAGACCCAGTACTTC,CASSYLGETQYF
NA,TRBJ1-2,TRBV11-2,15,NA,TGTGCCAGCAGCCCCGACAGTAACCGCTACTATGGCTACACCTTC,CASSPDSNRYYGYTF
NA,TRBJ2-7,TRBV4-3,15,NA,TGCGCCAGCAGCCAAGATTATCACGGAACCTACGAGCAGTACTTC,CASSQDYHGTYEQYF
NA,TRBJ2-7,TRBV6-1,13,few,TGTGCCAGCAGTGCGACAGCCTCCTACGAGCAGTACTTC,CASSATASYEQYF
NA,TRBJ2-7,TRBV11-2,11,few,TGTGCCAGCAGCTCCCGGGGCGAGCAGTACTTC,CASSSRGEQYF